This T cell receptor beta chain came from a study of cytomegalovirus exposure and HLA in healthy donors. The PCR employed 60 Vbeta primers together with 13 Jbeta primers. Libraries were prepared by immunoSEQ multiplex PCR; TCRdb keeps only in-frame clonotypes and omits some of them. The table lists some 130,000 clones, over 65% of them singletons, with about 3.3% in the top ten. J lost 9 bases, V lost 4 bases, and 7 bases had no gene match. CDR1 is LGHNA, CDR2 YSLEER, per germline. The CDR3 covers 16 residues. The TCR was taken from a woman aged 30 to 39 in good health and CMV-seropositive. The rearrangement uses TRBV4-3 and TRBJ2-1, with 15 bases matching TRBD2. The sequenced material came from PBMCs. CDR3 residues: CASSPWTSGGAGEQFF. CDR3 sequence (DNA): TGCGCCAGCAGCCCCTGGACTAGCGGGGGGGCGGGTGAGCAGTTCTTC.